The 20 T cell receptor beta chains below were found in one sample sequenced in a study of Graves' ophthalmopathy and Graves' hyperthyroidism. Scientists amplified the TCR beta CDR3 regions from RNA transcripts. First-round RT-PCR used HTBI primers; second-round multiplex PCR followed. TCRdb recomputed calls from the multiplex PCR reads with MiXCR, one row per CDR3 protein. Here the sample spans around 520,000 distinct CDR3 sequences, about 35% being singletons. The sequenced sample was peripheral blood or thyroid tissue (not recorded which). All receptors come from an adult man with Graves' hyperthyroidism.

On this clonotype itself: The junction does not match germline at one end; this may be a read error. V usage is TRBV10-3 and J usage is TRBJ2-7; 8 positions match TRBD1. Germline V gene sequence: CDR1 ENHRY, CDR2 SYGVKD. CDR3 length: 16 amino acids. The CDR3, as DNA: TGTGCCAGCAGTCCCCTAGCAGGGGGCTCATCCTACGAGCAGTACTTC. Its translation: CASSPLAGGSSYEQYF.

As to this clonotype: The junction does not match germline at one end; this may be a read error. The V gene is TRBV10-3, the J gene TRBJ2-5; TRBD2 matches at 12 bases. The germline gives CDR1 ENHRY, CDR2 SYGVKD. The CDR3 covers 15 residues. Here the CDR3 DNA reads TGTGCCATCAGTGACGGGACTAGCGGGCACAATGAGCAGATCTTC. This sequence encodes CAISDGTSGHNEQIF.

The rearrangement joins TRBV6-5 to TRBJ2-7; 12 bases are shared with TRBD2. Germline V gene lookup returns CDR1 MNHEY and CDR2 SVGAGI. J lost 4 bases, V lost 6 bases, and 13 bases had no gene match. The CDR3 runs 17 residues. In nucleotides, the CDR3 is TGTGCCAGCAGAGAGCGGGTACTGGGGACTAGCGGGTACGAGCAGTACTTC. It specifies CASRERVLGTSGYEQYF.

The rearrangement joins TRBV7-3 to TRBJ1-2; 9 bases match TRBD1. V shed 9 bases and J 8 bases; nucleotides not matched to a gene: 7. The CDR3 runs to 12 residues. Germline CDR1 and CDR2: SGHTA and FQGTGA. In nucleotides, the CDR3 is TGTGCCAGTTCCGACAGGGGGGTCGGCTACACCTTC. This codes for CASSDRGVGYTF. Complete variable domain (other parts from reference TRBV7-3 and TRBJ1-2): GAGVSQTPSNKVTEKGKYVELRCDPISGHTALYWYRQSLGQGPEFLIYFQGTGAADDSGLPNDRFFAVRPEGSVSTLKIQRTERGDSAVYLCASSDRGVGYTFGSGTRLTVV.

This clonotype was observed many times. The rearrangement joins TRBV9 to TRBJ1-1; no reliable D call. Germline CDR1 and CDR2: SGDLS and YYNGEE. The CDR3 has 13 amino acids. V lost 0 bases and J 6 bases, leaving 9 bases between the germline ends. The DNA of the CDR3 is TGTGCCAGCAGCGTAGAGGGTGGTTCTGAAGCTTTCTTT. The encoded protein is CASSVEGGSEAFF.

This sequence joins TRBV7-2 and TRBJ1-6; 7 nucleotides line up with TRBD1. V lost 5 bases to trimming and J lost 0 bases; unmatched junction nucleotides: 7. There are 17 residues in the CDR3. Germline V gene data show CDR1 as SGHTA and CDR2 as FQGNSA. CDR3 DNA: TGTGCCAGCAGCACCCGGACAGGCAGCTCCTATAATTCACCCCTCCACTTT. Its protein is CASSTRTGSSYNSPLHF.

The sample holds a few counts of this clonotype. This may be a read error, as it is one base from a much larger clone. V usage is TRBV20-1 and J usage is TRBJ2-7, with D possibly TRBD2 on 6 matching bases. Germline V CDR1 and CDR2: DFQATT, SNEGSKA (reference sequence). This CDR3 region has 13 residues. Trimming left V 3 bases short and J 7 bases short, with 16 bases between. CDR3 protein: CSASSTGVGEQYF. CDR3 bases: TGCAGTGCTAGTTCGACGGGAGTGGGGGAGCAGTACTTC.

Many counts were recorded for this clonotype. The chain uses TRBV6-5 and TRBJ1-2; D is possibly TRBD1 (5 bases). The CDR3 loop spans 14 amino acids. Trimming pared 6 bases from V and 6 bases from J, leaving 17 bases between. CDR1 MNHEY and CDR2 SVGAGI come from the germline V gene. CDR3 DNA: TGTGCCAGCAGCTCCTACCGGGACCCTCATGGCTACACCTTC. Encoded protein: CASSSYRDPHGYTF.

At least ten counts were recorded for this clonotype. This rearrangement joins TRBV2 to TRBJ2-5, with 7 nucleotides matching TRBD1. J was trimmed by 0 bases and V by 6 bases; bases with no gene match: 10. The CDR3 totals 16 residues. The germline CDR1 and CDR2 sequences are SNHLY and FYNNEI. CDR3 nucleotides: TGTGCCAGCAGCGCAAGGGGGCAGGGGTACCAAGAGACCCAGTACTTC. It codes for CASSARGQGYQETQYF.

This clonotype was seen many times. V is TRBV20-1 and J is TRBJ1-5; D is perhaps TRBD1 (5 bases). Germline V gene sequence: CDR1 DFQATT, CDR2 SNEGSKA (reference sequence). V was cut by 0 bases and J by 2 bases, with 14 bases left in between. This CDR3 spans 16 amino acids. CDR3 in amino acids: CSARDFGRVGNQPQHF. The CDR3 bases are TGCAGTGCTAGAGATTTTGGCAGGGTAGGCAATCAGCCCCAGCATTTT.

Concerning this clonotype: This may stem from a read error, because a much larger clone lies one nucleotide away. The V and J genes are TRBV12-3 or TRBV12-4 and TRBJ1-1; D is ambiguous. The germline V and J ends were trimmed by 6 bases and 6 bases, with 17 bases remaining between them. The CDR3 extends over 14 amino acids. CDR3 coding DNA: TGTGCCAGCAGCGTAGCTCTGGCCTTCTCTGAAGCTTTCTTT. Protein: CASSVALAFSEAFF.

The chain links TRBV10-3 to TRBJ2-3; 9 bases fit TRBD2. This CDR3 contains 17 residues. The J segment lost 2 bases and the V segment lost 3 bases, leaving 9 bases of the junction unmatched. Germline CDR1 ENHRY, CDR2 SYGVKD. CDR3 nucleotides: TGTGCCATCAGTGATGGGGGGCTAGCGGGGCTCACAGATACGCAGTATTTT. It translates to CAISDGGLAGLTDTQYF.

This clonotype appeared many times. This chain joins TRBV7-9 and TRBJ2-6, with 7 bases matching TRBD1. Germline trimming cut 4 bases from V and 1 base from J; bases unmatched to any gene: 4. Germline loops: CDR1 SEHNR, CDR2 FQNEAQ (reference sequence). This CDR3 is 16 amino acids long. CDR3 residues: CASSSDRESGANVLTF. The CDR3, as DNA: TGTGCCAGCAGCTCCGACAGGGAATCTGGGGCCAACGTCCTGACTTTC.

This clonotype came up many times. V gene TRBV12-3 or TRBV12-4 combines with J gene TRBJ1-2, with TRBD1 as a possible D gene (6 bases). CDR3 length: 14 amino acids. Trimming left V 6 bases short and J 2 bases short, with 13 bases between. CDR3 DNA: TGTGCCAGCAGCCCACAGGGCGCCAACTATGGCTACACCTTC. Translation gives CASSPQGANYGYTF.

This clonotype was counted at least ten times. The chain joins TRBV10-3 to TRBJ1-5; TRBD1 matches 7 bases. CDR1 is ENHRY, CDR2 SYGVKD, per germline. The CDR3 extends over 16 amino acids. The J segment lost 2 bases and the V segment lost 5 bases, leaving 9 bases of the junction unmatched. The CDR3 here is CAISTPDREGNQPQHF. DNA for the CDR3: TGTGCCATCAGTACTCCTGACAGGGAGGGCAATCAGCCCCAGCATTTT.

The chain couples TRBV25-1 to TRBJ2-1; D gene ambiguous. CDR1 and CDR2 (germline): MGHDK, SYGVNS. The CDR3 has 15 amino acids. V lost 7 bases, J lost 3 bases, and 16 bases lay in between. CDR3 protein: CASMAQYGFYNEQFF. The CDR3 DNA follows: TGTGCCAGCATGGCCCAGTACGGTTTCTACAATGAGCAGTTCTTC.

Points on this clonotype: In this CDR3 the conserved last residue, phenylalanine or tryptophan, is missing, so a read error is likely. The DNA is left out, because the CDR3 cannot be placed on it with certainty; the CDR3 is given as TCRdb lists it. V and J are TRBV7-3 and TRBJ2-7. Germline V CDR1 and CDR2: SGHTA, FQGTGA. With termini counted, the CDR3 has 8 amino acids. CDR3 protein: CASSLTGR.

This clonotype has just a few counts. The CDR3: CASSPPSGAEGYTF. The DNA of the CDR3 is TGTGCCAGCTCACCACCCTCAGGGGCGGAAGGCTACACCTTC. The V and J genes are TRBV18 and TRBJ1-2; D possibly corresponds to TRBD1 (6 bases). CDR1 and CDR2 from the germline V gene are KGHSH and LQKENI. The CDR3 totals 14 residues. Trimming left V 0 bases short and J 8 bases short, with 13 bases between.

This clonotype was counted only a few times. The chain joins TRBV9 to TRBJ1-6; D is perhaps TRBD1 (5 bases). CDR1 and CDR2 (germline): SGDLS, YYNGEE. The CDR3 is 21 amino acids. The V and J ends lost 5 bases and 0 bases respectively, with 27 bases between them. CDR3 region: CASSLIPQGLSSYSYNSPLHF. Here the CDR3 DNA reads TGTGCCAGCAGTTTAATCCCCCAGGGTCTGTCGAGCTACTCCTATAATTCACCCCTCCACTTT. The full variable domain, in which reference TRBV9 and TRBJ1-6 provide the parts outside the CDR3, is DSGVTQTPKHLITATGQRVTLRCSPRSGDLSVYWYQQSLDQGLQFLIQYYNGEERAKGNILERFSAQQFPDLHSELNLSSLELGDSALYFCASSLIPQGLSSYSYNSPLHFGNGTRLTVT.

This clonotype was observed at least ten times. The gene calls are TRBV7-9 and TRBJ1-2; TRBD1 matches at 11 bases. The CDR3 is 18 amino acids. V dropped 0 bases and J dropped 1; count of bases not matched to a gene: 7. The V gene's germline CDR1 is SEHNR and CDR2 FQNEAQ (reference sequence). The CDR3 loop is CASSLAGTGGSVNYGYTF. The CDR3 DNA reads as TGTGCCAGCAGCTTAGCCGGGACAGGGGGTAGCGTTAACTATGGCTACACCTTC.